The entry that follows covers one T cell receptor beta chain sequence. Different DNA sequences within this sample yield the same CDR3. These data come from a study of T cell changes during pregnancy in multiple sclerosis. The CDR3 totals 12 residues. Trimming removed 2 bases from V and 3 bases from J, with 5 bases in between. The germline V gene encodes CDR1 SGHTA and CDR2 FQGNSA. Measured with immunoSEQ multiplex PCR; TCRdb has only the in-frame clones, and not every one. The sample records 75,000 to 95,000 clones, 80% to 95% being singletons. Sequencing was performed on peripheral blood, taken in the first trimester of pregnancy. This TCR was sampled from a female donor in good health, enrolled as a control in a pregnancy study. The J gene is TRBJ2-7, the V gene TRBV7-2; D not certain. Here the CDR3 DNA reads TGTGCCAGCAGCTTATCGGGCTACGAGCAGTACTTC. Encoded protein: CASSLSGYEQYF.